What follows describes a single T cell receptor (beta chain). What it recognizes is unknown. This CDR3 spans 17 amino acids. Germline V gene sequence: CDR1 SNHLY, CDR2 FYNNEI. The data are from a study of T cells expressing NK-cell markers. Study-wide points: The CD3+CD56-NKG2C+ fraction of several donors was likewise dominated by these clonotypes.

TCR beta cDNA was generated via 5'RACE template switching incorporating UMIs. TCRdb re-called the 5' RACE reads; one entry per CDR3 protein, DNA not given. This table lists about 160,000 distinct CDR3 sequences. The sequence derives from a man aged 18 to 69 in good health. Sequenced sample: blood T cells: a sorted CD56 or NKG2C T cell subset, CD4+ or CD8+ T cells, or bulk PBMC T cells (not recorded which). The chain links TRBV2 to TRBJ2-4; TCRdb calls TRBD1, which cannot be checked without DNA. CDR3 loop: CASSEEAGTGAKNIQYF.